The text below deals with one T cell receptor (beta chain). The record originates from a study of cytomegalovirus exposure and HLA in healthy donors. Study context: The same platform used for the 500 to 850 first-cohort repertoires was also used for the 100 to 150 validation repertoires, as a later analysis reported.

Only in-frame clones appear in the TCRdb table, and some are missing; sequencing was by immunoSEQ multiplex PCR. The sample contains fewer than 200,000 clones, roughly nine tenths of which appear only once. V shed 8 bases, J shed 0 bases, and the junction held 8 bases outside the gene matches. CDR1 is SQVTM, CDR2 ANQGSEA, per germline. This CDR3 contains 14 residues. This rearrangement joins TRBV29-1 to TRBJ2-7; 9 bases are a match to TRBD1. This TCR came from a woman younger than 45 in good health and CMV-seronegative. Source material: PBMCs. The CDR3 loop reads CSTVDRGLSYEQYF. The CDR3 DNA is TGCAGCACTGTGGACAGGGGTCTCTCCTACGAGCAGTACTTC.